These 15 T cell receptor beta chains were all obtained from the same sample, sequenced in a study of T cell responses to AZD1222 COVID-19 vaccine. Libraries were prepared by immunoSEQ multiplex PCR; TCRdb keeps only in-frame clonotypes and omits some of them. The table has 150,000 to 200,000 clones, just under 95% seen once. The specimen was peripheral blood, collected on day 0 of AZD1222 vaccination. The receptors here all came from an adult in good health.

This clone was detected once. V and J are TRBV9 and TRBJ2-2, with TRBD2 as a possible D gene (6 bases). Germline CDR1 and CDR2: SGDLS and YYNGEE. This CDR3 contains 16 residues. The V end was cut by 0 bases, the J end by 1 base, with 10 bases between. The CDR3: CASSVEAGWNTGELFF. In DNA, the CDR3 is TGTGCCAGCAGCGTAGAGGCGGGGTGGAACACCGGGGAGCTGTTTTTT. Full variable domain (outside the CDR3, taken from reference TRBV9 and TRBJ2-2): DSGVTQTPKHLITATGQRVTLRCSPRSGDLSVYWYQQSLDQGLQFLIQYYNGEERAKGNILERFSAQQFPDLHSELNLSSLELGDSALYFCASSVEAGWNTGELFFGEGSRLTVL.

The chain uses TRBV19 and TRBJ1-5, with D perhaps TRBD1 (6 bases). Trimming took 7 bases from V and 0 from J, leaving 16 bases between them. CDR3 length: 16 amino acids. Germline V lookup: CDR1 LNHDA, CDR2 SQIVND (reference sequence). CDR3 protein: CASMPGHLYSNQPQHF. The CDR3 DNA reads TGTGCCAGTATGCCGGGACACCTCTATAGCAATCAGCCCCAGCATTTT.

V and J are TRBV28 and TRBJ1-2; D might be TRBD1 (6 bases). Germline V CDR1 and CDR2: MDHEN, SYDVKM. Trimming stripped 1 base from V and 7 bases from J, with 22 bases between. The CDR3 covers 17 residues. CDR3 in amino acids: CASSLLISGAAPIGYTF. In nucleotides, the CDR3 is TGTGCCAGCAGTTTATTGATTTCGGGGGCGGCTCCAATTGGCTACACCTTC.

This chain uses TRBV2 with TRBJ1-5, with D maybe TRBD1 (5 bases). This CDR3 spans 13 amino acids. The V and J ends lost 9 bases and 7 bases respectively, with 16 bases between them. CDR1 is SNHLY, CDR2 FYNNEI, per germline. The CDR3 sequence: CASNQGSEQPQHF. The CDR3 DNA is TGTGCCAGTAATCAGGGTAGCGAGCAGCCCCAGCATTTT.

The chain couples TRBV24-1 to TRBJ1-4; 8 bases align to TRBD1. Germline values: CDR1 KGHDR, CDR2 SFDVKD. This CDR3 is built from 16 residues. V lost 3 bases to trimming and J lost 6 bases; unmatched junction nucleotides: 8. The CDR3 region is CATSDLLGRGHEKLFF. DNA of the CDR3: TGTGCCACCAGTGATCTCCTGGGCAGGGGGCATGAAAAACTGTTTTTT.

This rearrangement joins TRBV15 to TRBJ2-1; the D gene could be TRBD1 or TRBD2 (5 bases each). The CDR3 contains 19 residues. V gave up 0 bases and J gave up 6 bases, with 24 bases separating them. From germline, CDR1 is LNHNV and CDR2 YYDKDF (reference sequence). The CDR3 spells CATSRDLWDRKAESNEQFF. For the CDR3, the DNA is TGTGCCACCAGCAGAGATCTCTGGGACCGTAAGGCCGAGAGCAATGAGCAGTTCTTC.

This chain links TRBV5-4 with TRBJ2-7, with 9 nucleotides matching TRBD1. The junction had 2 bases not matched to a gene; V was cut back by 4 bases and J by 3 bases. Germline assignment: CDR1 SGHNT and CDR2 YYREEE (reference sequence). CDR3 length: 13 residues. The CDR3 nucleotides are TGTGCCAGCAGCCCGGACAGGGGCTACGAGCAGTACTTC. Translated, it gives CASSPDRGYEQYF.

This clone showed up just a few times. The V call is TRBV2, the J call TRBJ2-2, with 7 bases aligning to TRBD1. After removal of 6 bases from V and 6 bases from J, the junction contained 7 bases not matched to a gene. Per the germline V gene, CDR1 is SNHLY and CDR2 is FYNNEI. The CDR3 has 14 residues. The CDR3 spells CASSRDSLSGELFF. CDR3 nucleotides: TGTGCCAGCAGCCGGGACAGTCTTTCCGGGGAGCTGTTTTTT.

This sequence joins TRBV7-9 and TRBJ1-1; D is uncertain. Trimming left V 5 bases short and J 8 bases short, with 18 bases between. Germline V gene data show CDR1 as SEHNR and CDR2 as FQNEAQ (reference sequence). The length of the CDR3 is 14 residues. CDR3 nucleotides: TGTGCCAGCAGCCCCACCGGACCGAGAAGAGAAGCTTTCTTT. Its protein is CASSPTGPRREAFF.

The gene calls are TRBV20-1 and TRBJ2-5; D remains unclear. The V end was cut by 3 bases, the J end by 2 bases, with 10 bases between. There are 13 residues in the CDR3. Germline loops: CDR1 DFQATT, CDR2 SNEGSKA (reference sequence). The CDR3 loop is CSASYRSQETQYF. DNA for the CDR3: TGCAGTGCTAGTTACCGGTCGCAAGAGACCCAGTACTTC.

V usage is TRBV6-9 and J usage is TRBJ1-2; unclear D gene. The CDR3 runs 18 residues. Trimming took 2 bases from V and 0 from J, leaving 19 bases between them. The germline gives CDR1 MNHGY, CDR2 SVAAGI. The CDR3 nucleotides are TGTGCCAGCAGTTATATTCTGGCACCCAGAGCGGCTAACTATGGCTACACCTTC. It yields the protein CASSYILAPRAANYGYTF.

This CDR3 reads CASSELKQGGGYTF. The CDR3 nucleotides are TGTGCCAGCAGTGAACTGAAGCAGGGCGGCGGCTACACCTTC. The V and J genes are TRBV2 and TRBJ1-2, with D tentatively TRBD1 (5 bases). The CDR3 covers 14 residues. Looked up from germline, CDR1 is SNHLY and CDR2 is FYNNEI. Trimming took 2 bases from V and 8 from J, leaving 15 bases between them.

The CDR3 reads CASSQAGQGDYQPQHF. CDR3 nucleotides: TGCGCCAGCAGCCAAGCGGGACAGGGCGACTATCAGCCCCAGCATTTT. This rearrangement joins TRBV4-1 to TRBJ1-5; 9 bases line up with TRBD1. CDR1 MGHRA and CDR2 YSYEKL come from the germline V gene. The CDR3 spans 16 residues. J lost 5 bases, V lost 1 base, and 6 bases had no gene match.

The genes are TRBV19 and TRBJ1-2; tentative D call: TRBD1 (5 bases). Trimming pared 7 bases from V and 3 bases from J, leaving 18 bases between. The CDR3 has 15 residues. Germline CDR1 reads LNHDA; CDR2 reads SQIVND (reference sequence). For the CDR3, the DNA is TGTGCCAGTACCGGCCGGACATCCCCGGACTATGGCTACACCTTC. Protein: CASTGRTSPDYGYTF. Complete variable domain (other parts from reference TRBV19 and TRBJ1-2): DGGITQSPKYLFRKEGQNVTLSCEQNLNHDAMYWYRQDPGQGLRLIYYSQIVNDFQKGDIAEGYSVSREKKESFPLTVTSAQKNPTAFYLCASTGRTSPDYGYTFGSGTRLTVV.

The chain has TRBV29-1 and TRBJ2-3; TRBD1 matches 11 bases. The CDR3 is made up of 15 amino acids. J was trimmed by 5 bases and V by 4 bases; bases with no gene match: 8. Germline lookup yields CDR1 SQVTM and CDR2 ANQGSEA. The CDR3 region is CSVAVGQGEEDTQYF. The DNA of the CDR3 is TGCAGCGTTGCCGTGGGACAGGGGGAGGAAGATACGCAGTATTTT.